The clone carrying this T cell receptor (beta chain) occurred many times. What it binds is unknown. Germline CDR1 is KGHSH and CDR2 is LQKENI. The CDR3 extends over 12 amino acids. V shed 4 bases and J 10 bases; nucleotides not matched to a gene: 0. The sample belongs to a study of breast tumors, draining lymph nodes, adjacent tissues. General study results and limits: Tumor TCR diversity was below lymph nodes but above nontumor tissue. Tumor T cell lymph node origin was a supported hypothesis, not proven. Luminal-like breast cancer showed significantly greater tumor-nontumor repertoire similarity than basal-like breast cancer did. Most tumor T cells seemingly derive from lymph node, then expand in tumor.

The lymph nodes were axillary draining lymph nodes from breast cancer patients. TCRdb passed the multiplex PCR reads through MiXCR, listing each CDR3 protein once. The sample carries approximately 150,000 distinct CDR3 sequences, approximately 32% recorded once. Source material: axillary lymph node tissue. J is TRBJ1-4 and V is TRBV18; 10 bases line up with TRBD1. This TCR came from a female donor with breast cancer. Some clones in this sample may be carry-over from other donors' samples. This CDR3 reads CASSRDRGKLFF. The CDR3 DNA reads TGTGCCAGCTCACGGGACAGGGGAAAACTGTTTTTT.